This passage covers 17 T cell receptor beta chains from one sample sequenced in a study of blood T cell repertoires in COVID-19. Produced via immunoSEQ multiplex PCR; TCRdb's table is partial and in-frame only. The sample lists around 270,000 clones, about 90% occurring once. Sequencing was done on a sample of peripheral blood. Receptors were obtained from a woman in her forties or fifties with acute or convalescent COVID-19.

The DNA of the CDR3 is TGCAGCGTGCTAGCGGGAGGGCCTGTCGAGCAGTACTTC. Translating gives CSVLAGGPVEQYF. V and J are TRBV29-1 and TRBJ2-7, with 12 bases identical to TRBD2. Germline CDR1 is SQVTM and CDR2 is ANQGSEA. J gave up 6 bases and V 6 bases, and 6 bases lay outside the gene matches. This CDR3 has 13 amino acids.

J is TRBJ2-5 and V is TRBV5-8, with 9 bases identical to TRBD1. The CDR3 runs to 19 residues. Unmatched junction bases numbered 24, after V lost 5 bases and J lost 7 bases. The germline CDR1 and CDR2 sequences are SGHTS and YDEGEE. As DNA, the CDR3 is TGTGCCAGCAGATCTGGACAGGGGTTCTGGGGGGGAGTAGCAAGGACCCAGTACTTC. It specifies CASRSGQGFWGGVARTQYF.

The gene calls are TRBV9 and TRBJ2-6; D remains ambiguous. V lost 0 bases, J lost 0 bases, and 19 bases lay in between. CDR1 is SGDLS, CDR2 YYNGEE, per germline. The CDR3 runs to 20 residues. The CDR3 spells CASSVVGLGSVISGANVLTF. The CDR3 DNA reads as TGTGCCAGCAGCGTAGTTGGCTTGGGCAGTGTCATCTCTGGGGCCAACGTCCTGACTTTC.

The CDR3 DNA sequence: TGCGCCAGCAGCCCCACCGGGACAGATGAGCAGTTCTTC. This codes for CASSPTGTDEQFF. The V and J genes are TRBV4-3 and TRBJ2-1; 7 bases agree with TRBD1. The germline gives CDR1 LGHNA, CDR2 YSLEER. The CDR3 has 13 amino acids. The junction had 5 bases not matched to a gene; V was cut back by 4 bases and J by 8 bases.

The rearrangement joins TRBV5-6 to TRBJ1-1; unclear D gene. V was pared by 1 base and J by 1 base, with 8 bases between. CDR1 SGHDT and CDR2 YYEEEE come from the germline V gene. The CDR3 has 14 residues. The CDR3 bases are TGTGCCAGCAGCTTGTCATACAGGAACACTGAAGCTTTCTTT. Translation gives CASSLSYRNTEAFF.

V usage is TRBV7-9 and J usage is TRBJ1-6; the D is unclear. Germline-derived CDR1 and CDR2 are SEHNR and FQNEAQ (reference sequence). V was shortened by 3 bases and J by 1 base, with 7 bases between the two germline ends. CDR3 length: 15 amino acids. The CDR3 nucleotides read TGTGCCAGCAGCTTCACGGGGTCCTATAATTCACCCCTCCACTTT. It specifies CASSFTGSYNSPLHF.

This clone was seen once. This chain joins TRBV11-3 and TRBJ2-2, with D uncertain. CDR1 and CDR2 (germline): SGHNT, YENEEA. This CDR3 comprises 14 residues. With 3 bases removed from V and 5 bases from J, the gap between germline ends came to 10 bases. CDR3 protein: CASSFGGPTGELFF. The DNA for the CDR3 is TGTGCCAGCAGCTTTGGTGGCCCTACCGGGGAGCTGTTTTTT.

This clone was detected a few times. V gene TRBV11-2 combines with J gene TRBJ2-2; 8 positions agree with TRBD1. The CDR3 is made up of 16 amino acids. V lost 1 base and J lost 5; bases outside the gene matches: 6. Germline V lookup: CDR1 SGHAT, CDR2 FQNNGV. CDR3 loop: CASSLGTGLWTGELFF. As DNA, the CDR3 is TGTGCCAGCAGCTTAGGGACAGGGTTATGGACCGGGGAGCTGTTTTTT.

The chain recombines TRBV4-1 with TRBJ1-1, with D possibly TRBD1 on 5 matching bases. The germline V and J ends were trimmed by 4 bases and 0 bases, with 18 bases remaining between them. The CDR3 contains 17 residues. Germline V gives CDR1 MGHRA, CDR2 YSYEKL. Written as DNA, the CDR3 is TGCGCCAGCAGCCGCAGGGTTAGCGGGATTATGAACACTGAAGCTTTCTTT. Its protein product is CASSRRVSGIMNTEAFF.

This chain links TRBV18 with TRBJ2-1, with 11 bases aligning to TRBD2. CDR3 length: 15 amino acids. V lost 3 bases, J lost 7 bases, and 5 bases stayed unmatched. Germline V gene sequence: CDR1 KGHSH, CDR2 LQKENI. Here the CDR3 DNA reads TGTGCCAGCTCACCTCCGGGACTAGCGGTTAATGAGCAGTTCTTC. Its protein is CASSPPGLAVNEQFF.

This chain connects TRBV4-2 to TRBJ1-2, with a weak D call TRBD1 (6 bases). Germline assignment: CDR1 LGHNA and CDR2 YNFKEQ. V was pared by 1 base and J by 8 bases, with 11 bases between. The CDR3 extends over 13 amino acids. The CDR3 nucleotides read TGTGCCAGCAGCCAAGCGAGGGGACAAGGCTACACCTTC. It yields the protein CASSQARGQGYTF.

The rearrangement links TRBV3-1 (or the pseudogene TRBV3-2) to TRBJ1-3; perhaps TRBD1 as D (6 bases). The germline V gene encodes CDR1 LGHDT and CDR2 YNNKEL (reference sequence). V was cut by 4 bases and J by 2 bases, with 12 bases left in between. This CDR3 has 15 amino acids. As DNA, the CDR3 is TGTGCCAGCAGCCGAATTACAGGGACTGGAAACACCATATATTTT. This gives the protein CASSRITGTGNTIYF.

For this clone: Sequence at one end of the junction differs from germline and may be a read error. Other DNA sequences from this sample encode an identical CDR3 as well. The CDR3 region has the DNA TGTGCTAGCAGCCTGGACAGGGGGACCGAAGCTTTCTTT. It yields the protein CASSLDRGTEAFF. The chain carries TRBV7-7 and TRBJ1-1; 10 bases map to TRBD1. The CDR3 consists of 13 residues. In germline, CDR1 is SSHAT, CDR2 FNYEAQ (reference sequence).

The V gene is TRBV7-2, the J gene TRBJ2-1; TRBD2 might be the D (6 bases). The CDR3 sequence is 18 residues long. The V and J ends lost 5 bases and 3 bases respectively, with 23 bases between them. Germline V lookup: CDR1 SGHTA, CDR2 FQGNSA. The CDR3 DNA reads TGTGCCAGCAGCCCGTTGAGGGCGGGGCAAGACTTCTACAATGAGCAGTTCTTC. Translated: CASSPLRAGQDFYNEQFF.

The chain is built from TRBV19 and TRBJ2-1, with a tentative D call TRBD2 (5 bases). Germline CDR1 LNHDA, CDR2 SQIVND (reference sequence). The CDR3 runs 17 residues. V gave up 2 bases and J gave up 6 bases, with 20 bases separating them. CDR3 amino acids: CASSILTGNPSLNEQFF. The CDR3 region has the DNA TGTGCCAGTAGTATACTGACCGGGAACCCAAGTCTCAATGAGCAGTTCTTC.

CDR3 in amino acids: CASSVAGLTYEQYF. CDR3 DNA sequence: TGTGCCAGCAGTGTGGCGGGACTTACCTACGAGCAGTACTTC. This chain uses TRBV28 with TRBJ2-7; a weak D match, TRBD2 (6 bases). CDR1 is MDHEN and CDR2 is SYDVKM in the germline V gene. The V gene lost 5 bases and the J gene lost 2 bases, with 13 bases spanning the gap. CDR3 length: 14 residues.

The sample holds one count of this clone. This chain links TRBV5-5 with TRBJ2-7; 7 nucleotides align to TRBD2. Unmatched junction bases numbered 4, after V lost 0 bases and J lost 4 bases. This CDR3 contains 14 residues. CDR1 is SGHKS, CDR2 YYEKEE, per germline (reference sequence). In DNA, the CDR3 is TGTGCCAGCAGCTTGGCAGGACTAGGATACGAGCAGTACTTC. As protein: CASSLAGLGYEQYF.